The clone carrying this TCR beta chain turned up a few times. The antigen is not known. The sample is drawn from a study of molecular identifiers for immune sequencing clone quantification. CDR3 length equals 14 residues. V lost 8 bases to trimming and J lost 9 bases; unmatched junction nucleotides: 7. Looked up from germline, CDR1 is SGHVS and CDR2 is FNYEAQ. Findings of the study overall: Sizes of clones that are highly expanded could be underestimated (if identical TCR molecules share a barcode).

The authors built bulk TCR libraries by previously described methods with listed TCR primers. TCRdb reprocessed the PCR reads with MiXCR, giving one entry per CDR3 protein. The repertoire holds approximately 590,000 distinct CDR3 sequences, with over 25% as singletons. Sequencing input: naive CD8+ T cells from blood, with Jurkat cell RNA spiked in. The subset here: FACS-sorted CD8+CD4-CCR7+CD45RA+ naive T cells. The sequence was obtained from a human donor in good health. Some libraries in this study had Jurkat cell RNA spiked in. J is TRBJ2-1 and V is TRBV7-6; 13 bases agree with TRBD2. This chain's CDR3 is CASGSRTSGSEQFF. The CDR3 nucleotides read TGTGCCAGCGGCTCGCGGACTAGCGGGAGTGAGCAGTTCTTC.